This TCR beta chain appears in the sequencing data of a study of blood T cells in healthy people across ages. Study context: Template switching retrieved approximately one barcoded beta molecule for each two T cells.

Study-wide results and caveats: Age advanced and TCR beta diversity per million T cells fell, roughly linearly. Aged donors had fewer naive CD4+ cells and lower diversity than long-lived donors.

The CDR3 is 14 residues long. The V and J ends lost 5 bases and 6 bases respectively, with 14 bases between them. CDR1 is MGHDK, CDR2 SYGVNS, per germline. In this sample, this clonotype turned up a few times. Its antigen is as yet unknown. Peripheral blood from each donor was collected in a volume of about 10 milliliters. Next came a second PCR, run for about 7 to 12 cycles, which used a sample-barcoded 5' primer along with a J-beta primer mix. TCRdb reanalysed the 5' RACE reads using MiXCR and keeps one entry per CDR3 protein. The sample holds 250,000 to 300,000 distinct CDR3 sequences; around 30% are singletons and the top ten take 29%.

The gene calls are TRBV25-1 and TRBJ1-5; maybe TRBD1 (6 bases). The TCR was taken from a woman in her 70s in good health. Sequencing was done on a sample of blood. CDR3 in DNA: TGTGCCAGCAGTAGTTGGGGGGCTGGTCAGCCCCAGCATTTT. This gives the protein CASSSWGAGQPQHF.